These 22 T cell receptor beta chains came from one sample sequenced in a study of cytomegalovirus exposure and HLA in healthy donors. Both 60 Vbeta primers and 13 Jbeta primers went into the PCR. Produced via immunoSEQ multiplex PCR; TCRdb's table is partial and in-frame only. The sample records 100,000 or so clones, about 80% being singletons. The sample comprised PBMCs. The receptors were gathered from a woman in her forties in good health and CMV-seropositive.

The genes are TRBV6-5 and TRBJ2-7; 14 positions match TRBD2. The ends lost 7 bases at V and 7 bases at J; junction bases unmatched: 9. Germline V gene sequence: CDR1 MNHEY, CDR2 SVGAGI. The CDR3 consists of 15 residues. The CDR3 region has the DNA TGTGCCAGCACCCTCACGACTAGCGGGGGGGTGGAGCAGTACTTC. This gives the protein CASTLTTSGGVEQYF.

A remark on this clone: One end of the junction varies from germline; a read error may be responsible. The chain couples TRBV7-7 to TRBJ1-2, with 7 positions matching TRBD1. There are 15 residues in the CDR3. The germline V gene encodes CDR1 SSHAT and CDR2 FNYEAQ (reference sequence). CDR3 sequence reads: CASSMTGSPLYGYTF. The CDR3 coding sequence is TGTGCTAGCAGCATGACAGGGTCCCCTCTCTATGGCTACACCTTC.

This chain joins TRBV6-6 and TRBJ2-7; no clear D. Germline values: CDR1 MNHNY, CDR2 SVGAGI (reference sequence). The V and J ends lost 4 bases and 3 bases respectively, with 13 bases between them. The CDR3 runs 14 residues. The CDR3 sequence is CASSFLGLLYEQYF. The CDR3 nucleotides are TGTGCCAGCAGTTTTTTGGGCCTTCTCTACGAGCAGTACTTC.

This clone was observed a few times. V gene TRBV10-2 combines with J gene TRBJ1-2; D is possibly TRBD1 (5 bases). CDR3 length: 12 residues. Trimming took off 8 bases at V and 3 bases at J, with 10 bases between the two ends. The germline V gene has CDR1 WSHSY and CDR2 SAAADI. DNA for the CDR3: TGCGCCAGCGGGGCTGGGGACTATGGCTACACCTTC. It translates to CASGAGDYGYTF.

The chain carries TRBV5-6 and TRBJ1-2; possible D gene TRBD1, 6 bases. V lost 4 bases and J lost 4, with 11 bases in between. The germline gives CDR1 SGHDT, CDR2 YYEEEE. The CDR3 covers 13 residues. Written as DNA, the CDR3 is TGTGCCAGCAGCACCGGACAGTTCTATGGCTACACCTTC. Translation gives CASSTGQFYGYTF.

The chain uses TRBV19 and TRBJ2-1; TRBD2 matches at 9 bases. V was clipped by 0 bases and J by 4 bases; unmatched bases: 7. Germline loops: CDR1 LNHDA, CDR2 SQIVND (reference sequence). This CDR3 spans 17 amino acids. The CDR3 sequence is CASSIEASGVSYNEQFF. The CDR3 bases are TGTGCCAGTAGTATAGAGGCTAGCGGGGTGTCTTACAATGAGCAGTTCTTC.

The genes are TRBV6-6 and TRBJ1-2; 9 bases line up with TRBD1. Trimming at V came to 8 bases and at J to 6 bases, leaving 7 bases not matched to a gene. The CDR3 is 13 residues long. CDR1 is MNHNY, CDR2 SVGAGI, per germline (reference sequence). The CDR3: CASLTGGVDGYTF. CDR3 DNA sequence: TGTGCCAGCCTAACAGGGGGCGTGGATGGCTACACCTTC.

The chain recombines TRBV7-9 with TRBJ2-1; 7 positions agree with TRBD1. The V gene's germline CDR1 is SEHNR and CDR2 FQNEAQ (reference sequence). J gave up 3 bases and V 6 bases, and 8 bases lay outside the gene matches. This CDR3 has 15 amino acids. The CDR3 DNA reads TGTGCCAGCAGAATAGGGTACAGGGGCTACAATGAGCAGTTCTTC. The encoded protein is CASRIGYRGYNEQFF.

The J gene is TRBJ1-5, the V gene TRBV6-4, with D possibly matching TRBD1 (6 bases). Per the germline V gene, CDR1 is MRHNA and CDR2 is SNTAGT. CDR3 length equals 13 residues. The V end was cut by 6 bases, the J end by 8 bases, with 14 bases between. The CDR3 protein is CASRPGGLKPQHF. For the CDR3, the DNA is TGTGCCAGCAGGCCGGGGGGGCTTAAGCCCCAGCATTTT.

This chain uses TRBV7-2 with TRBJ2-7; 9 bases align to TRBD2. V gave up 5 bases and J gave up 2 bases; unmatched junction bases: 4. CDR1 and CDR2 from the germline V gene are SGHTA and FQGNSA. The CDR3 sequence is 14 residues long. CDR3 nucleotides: TGTGCCAGCAGCCCCCTAGCGGGGCCCTACGAGCAGTACTTC. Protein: CASSPLAGPYEQYF.

The CDR3 nucleotides are TGCGCCAGCAGCTTTAAGGAGGCCACTGAAGCTTTCTTT. This encodes CASSFKEATEAFF. The chain joins TRBV5-1 to TRBJ1-1, with D unclear. CDR3 length: 13 amino acids. Between the trimmed V and J ends, which lost 2 bases and 4 bases, there was a span of 9 bases. The germline CDR1 and CDR2 sequences are SGHRS and YFSETQ.

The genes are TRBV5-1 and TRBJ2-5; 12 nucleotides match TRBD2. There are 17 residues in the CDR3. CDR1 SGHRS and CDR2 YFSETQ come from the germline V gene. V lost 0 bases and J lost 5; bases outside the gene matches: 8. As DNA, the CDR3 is TGCGCCAGCAGCTTGGGACTAGCGGGGGCAACGACCGAGACCCAGTACTTC. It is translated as CASSLGLAGATTETQYF.

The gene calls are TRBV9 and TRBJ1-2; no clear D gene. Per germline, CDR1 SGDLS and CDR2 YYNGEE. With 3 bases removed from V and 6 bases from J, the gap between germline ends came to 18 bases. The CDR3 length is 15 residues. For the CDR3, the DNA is TGTGCCAGCAGCGGCGCCGGGATCCAAGGTCATGGCTACACCTTC. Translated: CASSGAGIQGHGYTF. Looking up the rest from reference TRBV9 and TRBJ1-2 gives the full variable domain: DSGVTQTPKHLITATGQRVTLRCSPRSGDLSVYWYQQSLDQGLQFLIQYYNGEERAKGNILERFSAQQFPDLHSELNLSSLELGDSALYFCASSGAGIQGHGYTFGSGTRLTVV.

The CDR3 sequence: CASSLEGGGRYEQYF. The CDR3 bases are TGTGCCAGCAGCTTGGAAGGCGGGGGGCGGTACGAGCAGTACTTC. The chain employs TRBV5-5 and TRBJ2-7; TRBD2 matches at 8 bases. This CDR3 comprises 15 residues. Trimming removed 0 bases from V and 4 bases from J; junction bases left unmatched: 6. The germline gives CDR1 SGHKS, CDR2 YYEKEE (reference sequence).

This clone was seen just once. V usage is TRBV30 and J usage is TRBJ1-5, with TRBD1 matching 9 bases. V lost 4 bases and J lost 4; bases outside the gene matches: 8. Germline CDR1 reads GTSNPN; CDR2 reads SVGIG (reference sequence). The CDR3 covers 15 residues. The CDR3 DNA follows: TGTGCCTGGAATAAGCCGGGACAGGGTAATCAGCCCCAGCATTTT. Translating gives CAWNKPGQGNQPQHF.

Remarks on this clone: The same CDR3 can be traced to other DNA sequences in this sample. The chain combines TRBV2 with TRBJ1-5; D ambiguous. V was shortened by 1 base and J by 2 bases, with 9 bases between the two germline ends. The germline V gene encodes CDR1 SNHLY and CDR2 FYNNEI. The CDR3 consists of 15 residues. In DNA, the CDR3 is TGTGCCAGCAGTGAAGGAGGGCAGGGCAATCAGCCCCAGCATTTT. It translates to CASSEGGQGNQPQHF. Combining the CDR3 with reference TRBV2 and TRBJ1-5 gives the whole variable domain EPEVTQTPSHQVTQMGQEVILRCVPISNHLYFYWYRQILGQKVEFLVSFYNNEISEKSEIFDDQFSVERPDGSNFTLKIRSTKLEDSAMYFCASSEGGQGNQPQHFGDGTRLSIL.

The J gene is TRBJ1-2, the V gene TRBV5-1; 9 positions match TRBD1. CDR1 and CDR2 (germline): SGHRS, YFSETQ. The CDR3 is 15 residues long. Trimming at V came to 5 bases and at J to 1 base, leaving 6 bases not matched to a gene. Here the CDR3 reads CASRTTGGGNYGYTF. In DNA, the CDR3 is TGCGCCAGCAGAACTACAGGGGGCGGTAACTATGGCTACACCTTC.

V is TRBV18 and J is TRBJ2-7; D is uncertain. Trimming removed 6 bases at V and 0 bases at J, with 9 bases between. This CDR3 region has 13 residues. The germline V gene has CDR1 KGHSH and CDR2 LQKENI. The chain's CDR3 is CASSPNLSYEQYF. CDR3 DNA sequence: TGTGCCAGCTCGCCTAATCTCTCCTACGAGCAGTACTTC.

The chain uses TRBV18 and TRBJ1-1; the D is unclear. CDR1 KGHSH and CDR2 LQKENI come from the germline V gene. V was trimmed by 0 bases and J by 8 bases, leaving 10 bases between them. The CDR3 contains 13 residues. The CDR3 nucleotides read TGTGCCAGCTCACCACCGATTGGGAGGGAAGCTTTCTTT. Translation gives CASSPPIGREAFF. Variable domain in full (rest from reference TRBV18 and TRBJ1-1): NAGVMQNPRHLVRRRGQEARLRCSPMKGHSHVYWYRQLPEEGLKFMVYLQKENIIDESGMPKERFSAEFPKEGPSILRIQQVVRGDSAAYFCASSPPIGREAFFGQGTRLTVV.

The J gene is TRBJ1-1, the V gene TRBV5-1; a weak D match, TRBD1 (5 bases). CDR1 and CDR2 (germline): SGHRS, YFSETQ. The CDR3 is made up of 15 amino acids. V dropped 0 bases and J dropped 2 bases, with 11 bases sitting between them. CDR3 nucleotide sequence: TGCGCCAGCAGCTTGGTGGGGCGACCTAACACTGAAGCTTTCTTT. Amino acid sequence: CASSLVGRPNTEAFF.

The CDR3 region is CASVSPTGMNTEAFF. The CDR3 nucleotides read TGTGCCAGCGTCTCTCCGACAGGGATGAACACTGAAGCTTTCTTT. The gene calls are TRBV28 and TRBJ1-1; the match to TRBD1 covers 7 bases. V was pared by 8 bases and J by 0 bases, with 9 bases of the junction left unmatched. The CDR3 totals 15 residues. Germline loops: CDR1 MDHEN, CDR2 SYDVKM.

The CDR3 protein is CASSSRSRGGGNSPLHF. Here the CDR3 DNA reads TGTGCCAGTAGTTCCCGTTCCAGGGGTGGTGGTAATTCACCCCTCCACTTT. The chain recombines TRBV19 with TRBJ1-6, with D possibly matching TRBD1 (6 bases). V was shortened by 5 bases and J by 6 bases, with 20 bases between the two germline ends. There are 17 residues in the CDR3. In germline, CDR1 is LNHDA, CDR2 SQIVND (reference sequence).